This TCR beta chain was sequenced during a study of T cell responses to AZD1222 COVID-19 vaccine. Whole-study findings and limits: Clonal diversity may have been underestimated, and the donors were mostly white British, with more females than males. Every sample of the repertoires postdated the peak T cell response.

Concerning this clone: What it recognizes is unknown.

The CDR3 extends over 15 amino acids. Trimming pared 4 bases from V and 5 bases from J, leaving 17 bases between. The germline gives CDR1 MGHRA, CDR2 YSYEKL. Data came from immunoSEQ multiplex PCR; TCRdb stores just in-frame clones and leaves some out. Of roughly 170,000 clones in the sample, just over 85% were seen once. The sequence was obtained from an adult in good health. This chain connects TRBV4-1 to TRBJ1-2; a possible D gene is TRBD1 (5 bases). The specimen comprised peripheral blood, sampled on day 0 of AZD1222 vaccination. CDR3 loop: CASSPGEGFRYGYTF. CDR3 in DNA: TGCGCCAGCAGCCCCGGAGAGGGGTTTAGGTATGGCTACACCTTC.